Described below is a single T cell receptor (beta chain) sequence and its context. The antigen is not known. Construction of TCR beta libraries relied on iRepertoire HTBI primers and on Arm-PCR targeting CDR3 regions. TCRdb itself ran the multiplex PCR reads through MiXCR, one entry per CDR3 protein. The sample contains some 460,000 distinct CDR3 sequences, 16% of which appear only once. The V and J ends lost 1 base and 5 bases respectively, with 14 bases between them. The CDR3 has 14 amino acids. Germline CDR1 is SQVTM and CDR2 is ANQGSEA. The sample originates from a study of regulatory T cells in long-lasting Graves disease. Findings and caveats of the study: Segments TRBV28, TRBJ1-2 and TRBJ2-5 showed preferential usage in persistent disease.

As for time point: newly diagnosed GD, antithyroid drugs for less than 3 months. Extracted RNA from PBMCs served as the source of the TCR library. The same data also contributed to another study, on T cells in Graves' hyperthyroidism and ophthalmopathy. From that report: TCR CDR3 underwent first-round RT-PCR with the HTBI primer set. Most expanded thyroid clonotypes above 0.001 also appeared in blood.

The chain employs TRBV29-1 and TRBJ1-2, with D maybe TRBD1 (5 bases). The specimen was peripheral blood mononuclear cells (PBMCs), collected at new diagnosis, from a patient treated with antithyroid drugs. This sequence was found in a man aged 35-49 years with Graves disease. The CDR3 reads CSVEVMRGIYGYTF. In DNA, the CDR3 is TGCAGCGTTGAAGTGATGAGGGGAATATATGGCTACACCTTC.